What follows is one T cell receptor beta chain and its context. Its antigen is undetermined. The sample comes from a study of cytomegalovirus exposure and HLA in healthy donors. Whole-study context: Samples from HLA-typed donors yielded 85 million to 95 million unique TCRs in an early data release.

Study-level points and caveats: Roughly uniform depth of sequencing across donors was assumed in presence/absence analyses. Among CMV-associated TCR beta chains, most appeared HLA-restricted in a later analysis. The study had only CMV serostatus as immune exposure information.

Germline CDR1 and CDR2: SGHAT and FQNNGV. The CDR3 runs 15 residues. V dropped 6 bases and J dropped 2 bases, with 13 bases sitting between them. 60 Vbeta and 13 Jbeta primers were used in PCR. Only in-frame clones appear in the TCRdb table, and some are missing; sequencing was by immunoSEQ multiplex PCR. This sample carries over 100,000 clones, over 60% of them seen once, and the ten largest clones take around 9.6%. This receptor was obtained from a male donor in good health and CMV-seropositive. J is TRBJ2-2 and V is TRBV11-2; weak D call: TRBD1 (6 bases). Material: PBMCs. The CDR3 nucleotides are TGTGCCAGCAGTGATGGACAGACTAACACCGGGGAGCTGTTTTTT. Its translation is CASSDGQTNTGELFF.